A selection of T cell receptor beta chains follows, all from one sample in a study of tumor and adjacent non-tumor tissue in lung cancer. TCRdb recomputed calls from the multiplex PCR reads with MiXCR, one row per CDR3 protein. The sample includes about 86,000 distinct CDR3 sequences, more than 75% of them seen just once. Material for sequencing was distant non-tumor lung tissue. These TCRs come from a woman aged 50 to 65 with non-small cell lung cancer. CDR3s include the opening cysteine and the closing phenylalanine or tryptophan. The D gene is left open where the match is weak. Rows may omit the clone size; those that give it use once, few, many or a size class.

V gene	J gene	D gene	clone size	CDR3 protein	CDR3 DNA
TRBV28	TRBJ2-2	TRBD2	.	CASSRTSPAGELFF	TGTGCCAGCAGTCGGACTAGCCCTGCCGGGGAGCTGTTCTTT
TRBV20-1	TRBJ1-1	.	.	CSCRDGHMNTEAFF	TGCAGTTGTAGAGACGGACACATGAACACTGAAGCTTTCTTT
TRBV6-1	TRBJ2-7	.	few	CASSKRLEGYEQYF	TGTGCCAGCAGTAAACGTTTAGAGGGCTACGAGCAGTACTTC
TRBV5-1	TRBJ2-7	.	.	CASSPPGGIALEQYF	TGCGCCAGCAGCCCCCCAGGAGGGATCGCCCTCGAGCAGTACTTC
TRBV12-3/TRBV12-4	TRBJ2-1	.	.	CASSLLASLSYNEQFF	TGTGCGAGCAGTTTACTTGCATCATTATCCTACAATGAGCAGTTCTTC
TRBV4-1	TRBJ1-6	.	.	CASSRNIGSYNSLHHF	TGCGCCAGCAGCCGGAATATTGGCTCCTATAATTCACTCCACCACTTT
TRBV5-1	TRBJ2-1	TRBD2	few	CASSLLAGVDEQFF	TGCGCCAGCAGCTTGCTAGCGGGAGTAGATGAGCAGTTCTTC
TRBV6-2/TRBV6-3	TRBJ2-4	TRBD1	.	CTTRNQGQEDIQYF	TGTACCACCAGAAACCAGGGACAGGAGGACATTCAGTACTTC
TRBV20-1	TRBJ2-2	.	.	CSATRCTGELFF	TGCAGTGCTACGAGGTGCACCGGGGAGCTGTTTTTT
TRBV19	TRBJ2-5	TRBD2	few	CASSARTSVTYQETQYF	TGTGCCAGTAGTGCGAGGACTAGCGTTACGTACCAAGAGACCCAGTACTTC
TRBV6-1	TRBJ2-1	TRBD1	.	CANSEQTGGGNEQFF	TGTGCCAACAGTGAACAGACAGGGGGGGGTAATGAGCAGTTCTTC
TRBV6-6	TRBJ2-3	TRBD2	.	CASIRLASTDTKYF	TGTGCCAGCATAAGACTAGCGAGCACAGATACGAAGTATTTT
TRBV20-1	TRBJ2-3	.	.	CSARDPGGITDTQYF	TGCAGTGCTAGAGATCCGGGGGGCATTACAGATACACAGTATTTT
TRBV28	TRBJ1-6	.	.	CVSRFSGTGIPHF	TGTGTCAGCAGATTTAGCGGGACCGGGATCCCCCACTTT
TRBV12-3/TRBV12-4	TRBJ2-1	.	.	CVSSFNKQFF	TGTGTCAGCAGTTTTAATAAGCAGTTCTTC
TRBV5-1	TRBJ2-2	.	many	CASSLRETTGELFF	TGCGCCAGCAGCTTGCGGGAAACCACCGGGGAGCTGTTTTTT
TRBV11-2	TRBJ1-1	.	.	CTSSLEPGAKTEASF	TGTACCAGCAGCTTAGAGCCGGGGGCGAAGACTGAAGCTTCCTTT
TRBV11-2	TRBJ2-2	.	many	CASSPRTGANTGELFF	TGTGCCAGCAGCCCTCGGACGGGCGCGAACACCGGGGAGCTGTTTTTT
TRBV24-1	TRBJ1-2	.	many	CATSDLEGDGYTF	TGTGCCACCAGCGACTTGGAGGGGGATGGCTACACCTTC
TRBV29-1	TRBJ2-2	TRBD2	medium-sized	CSVTPPGGNTGELFF	TGCAGCGTTACCCCGCCGGGGGGGAATACCGGGGAGCTGTTTTTT
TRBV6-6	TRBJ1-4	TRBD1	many	CASSNRGRDEKLFF	TGTGCCAGCAGCAACAGGGGGCGCGATGAAAAACTGTTTTTT
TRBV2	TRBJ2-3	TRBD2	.	CARSEALAGDTQCF	TGTGCCAGGAGTGAAGCGCTAGCGGGAGATACGCAGTGTTTT
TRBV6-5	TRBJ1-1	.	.	CVSGFGTRDTEAFF	TGTGTCAGCGGGTTCGGGACAAGGGACACTGAAGCTTTCTTT
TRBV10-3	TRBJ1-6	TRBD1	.	CAVANFGQGVSPLHF	TGTGCGGTAGCTAACTTCGGACAGGGAGTGTCACCCCTCCACTTT
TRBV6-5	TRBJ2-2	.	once	CAGGDPGLAGELYF	TGTGCCGGCGGGGACCCAGGGTTGGCCGGGGAGCTGTATTTT
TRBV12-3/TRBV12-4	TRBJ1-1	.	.	CASSVSGRLMSTEAFF	TGTGCCAGCAGTGTGTCAGGGAGACTCATGAGCACTGAAGCTTTCTTT
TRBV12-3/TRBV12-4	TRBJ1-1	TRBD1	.	CASCLGTGEAFF	TGTGCCAGCTGTTTGGGGACAGGGGAAGCCTTCTTT
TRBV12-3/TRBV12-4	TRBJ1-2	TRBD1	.	CVSSPLGGQESDYTF	TGTGTCAGCAGTCCCCTCGGGGGACAGGAGTCTGACTACACCTTC
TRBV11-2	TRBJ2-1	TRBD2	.	CASSFSGTSYNEQFF	TGTGCCAGCAGCTTTAGCGGGACCTCCTACAATGAGCAGTTCTTC
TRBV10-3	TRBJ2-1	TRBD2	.	CAISEWLAGYEQFF	TGTGCCATCAGTGAATGGTTAGCGGGATATGAGCAGTTCTTC
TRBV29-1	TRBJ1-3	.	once	CSVESPGRGSGNTKHF	TGCAGCGTTGAAAGCCCAGGCAGGGGCAGTGGAAACACCAAACATTTT
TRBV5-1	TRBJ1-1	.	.	CFSSERSTEAFF	TGCTTCAGCAGCGAAAGGAGCACTGAAGCTTTCTTT
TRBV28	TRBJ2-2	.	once	CVSSLSGGVSGELFF	TGTGTCAGCAGTTTATCTGGAGGGGTATCCGGGGAGCTGTTTTTT